The table lists the clone carrying this TCR beta chain with a few counts. The CDR3 runs to 15 residues. CDR1 is SNHLY, CDR2 FYNNEI, per germline. V lost 6 bases to trimming and J lost 5 bases; unmatched junction nucleotides: 5. This entry is derived from a study of beta chain features in type 1 diabetes. Every bit of the isolated RNA underwent reverse transcription, so sequencing read expressed TCRB transcripts. Some clones are missing from TCRdb's copy, which holds only in-frame ones; the method was immunoSEQ multiplex PCR. Of roughly 450,000 clones listed, about an eighth were seen once; the top ten hold more than 0.045%.

The V gene is TRBV2, the J gene TRBJ2-1, with TRBD2 matching over 12 bases. Sequencing was carried out using naive CD4+ T cells from blood. The origin of this receptor is a woman aged 18-29 years in good health. The CDR3 sequence: CASSRTSGIDNEQFF. The CDR3, as DNA: TGTGCCAGCAGCCGGACTAGCGGGATAGACAATGAGCAGTTCTTC.